This is a list of T cell receptor beta chains from one sample in a study of human versus mouse CDR3 diversity and MHC coevolution. TCRdb's copy holds only in-frame clones and misses some; the assay was immunoSEQ multiplex PCR. This sample has about 77,000 clones; just under 95% occur once, and the top ten carry roughly 0.15%. The sample was naive CD4+ T cells from blood. All receptors come from a person between 25 and 75 years old in good health. Both conserved end residues are part of each CDR3.

j_call v_call cdr3_aa
TRBJ2-6 TRBV10-3 CATFGRRGYSGANVLTF
TRBJ2-3 TRBV6-1 CASRDRGRSTDTQYF
TRBJ2-7 TRBV30 CAWRHSGSVYEQYF
TRBJ1-5 TRBV6-1 CASSYDRISNQPQHF
TRBJ2-1 TRBV28 CASRRGLAGHNEQFF
TRBJ2-1 TRBV4-1 CASSQDVAVQFF
TRBJ2-3 TRBV2 CASRRTGTLTDTQYF
TRBJ1-6 TRBV25-1 CASAGQGASPLHF
TRBJ2-7 TRBV5-1 CASSLGLAPTYEQYF
TRBJ2-1 TRBV7-9 CASSLRGGRGSSEQFF
TRBJ2-7 TRBV5-1 CASSLTTGTSTLKQYF
TRBJ2-2 TRBV7-6 CASSLGGRVTGELFF
TRBJ1-6 TRBV18 CASSPQGAGQSPLHF
TRBJ1-2 TRBV30 CAWSSANYGYTF
TRBJ1-2 TRBV14 CASSQTGSPLYGYTF
TRBJ2-6 TRBV27 CASSFWGGQGDSGANVLTF
TRBJ2-2 TRBV11-2 CASSFGQTNTGELFF
TRBJ2-1 TRBV5-1 CASSLVAGGSWDEQFF
TRBJ2-3 TRBV10-3 CAISEGQVSGGSDTQYF
TRBJ2-5 TRBV13 CASSSGGGTPETQYF
TRBJ2-5 TRBV18 CASSPSQETQYF
TRBJ1-5 TRBV30 CAWTRTDSNQPQHF
TRBJ1-2 TRBV28 CASSPGVQGYTF
TRBJ2-2 TRBV5-6 CASSFPGLAGGPERRELFF
TRBJ1-1 TRBV7-9 CASSLDRAGTEAFF
TRBJ2-7 TRBV7-2 CASSRQGFSSGEQYF
TRBJ2-1 TRBV5-6 CASSLVRRGTRVSNEQFF
TRBJ2-2 TRBV4-2 CASSQALLAGGRAGELFF
TRBJ2-3 TRBV19 CASSKDTQYF
TRBJ2-1 TRBV19 CAVSGSFINEQFF
TRBJ1-5 TRBV28 CASSKTGSIPQPQHF
TRBJ2-1 TRBV5-1 CASSVSREGSGEQFF
TRBJ1-1 TRBV5-3 CARSLKDRETNTEAFF
TRBJ1-3 TRBV5-4 CASSSKTDSSGNTIYF
TRBJ2-7 TRBV28 CASASPWRTYEQYF
TRBJ2-7 TRBV28 CASRGGQGNSYEQYF
TRBJ1-6 TRBV18 CASSPGGSSYNSPLHF
TRBJ1-1 TRBV5-5 CASSLVDRNTEAFF
TRBJ2-7 TRBV7-9 CASSLGTGHYEQYF
TRBJ2-7 TRBV6-1 CASSERGYEQYF
TRBJ1-1 TRBV5-4 CASSRYRVNTEAFF
TRBJ1-6 TRBV5-1 CASSLDGQGANSPLHF
TRBJ1-5 TRBV30 CAWTEGGNGQPQHF
TRBJ2-3 TRBV14 CASSFSGRGQDTQYF
TRBJ1-2 TRBV28 CASSFGGIGEVGYTF
TRBJ2-7 TRBV7-9 CASSFGLAGAYEQYF
TRBJ2-3 TRBV27 CASSRKQAGAGADTQYF
TRBJ2-3 TRBV18 CASSPGASTDTQYF
TRBJ1-1 TRBV5-4 CASSVQGAWTEAFF
TRBJ1-2 TRBV29-1 CSVSGTGNYGYTF
TRBJ2-7 TRBV11-1 CASSGGQGSLYEQYF
TRBJ1-5 TRBV27 CASSLGGGNSNQPQHF
TRBJ2-7 TRBV5-1 CASSSSSGGGYEQYF
TRBJ2-7 TRBV2 CASSVYQGRGLADLQYF
TRBJ2-4 TRBV27 CASSLSYTPLAKNIQYF
TRBJ2-1 TRBV6-4 CASSDQTSGGDNEQFF
. TRBV6-1 CASSIQSGPYEQYF
TRBJ2-7 TRBV7-9 CASSLRGGAGYEQYF